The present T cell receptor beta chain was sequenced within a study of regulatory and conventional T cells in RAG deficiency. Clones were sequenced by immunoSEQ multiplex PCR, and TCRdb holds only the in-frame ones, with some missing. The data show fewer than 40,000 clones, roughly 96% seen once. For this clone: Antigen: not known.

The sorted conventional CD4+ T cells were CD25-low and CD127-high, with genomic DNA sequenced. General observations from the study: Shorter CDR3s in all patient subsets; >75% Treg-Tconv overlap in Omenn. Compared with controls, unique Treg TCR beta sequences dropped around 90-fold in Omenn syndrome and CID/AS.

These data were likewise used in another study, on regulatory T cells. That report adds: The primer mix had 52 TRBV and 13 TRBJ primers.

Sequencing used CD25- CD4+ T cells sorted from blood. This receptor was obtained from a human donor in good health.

The CDR3: CASSPGTRRGETEAFF. The CDR3 DNA is TGTGCCAGCAGCCCTGGGACGCGGCGGGGGGAGACTGAAGCTTTCTTT. J is TRBJ1-1 and V is TRBV5-4, with D perhaps TRBD1 (5 bases). Germline V CDR1 and CDR2: SGHNT, YYREEE (reference sequence). V was pared by 4 bases and J by 5 bases, with 21 bases between. CDR3 length: 16 residues.